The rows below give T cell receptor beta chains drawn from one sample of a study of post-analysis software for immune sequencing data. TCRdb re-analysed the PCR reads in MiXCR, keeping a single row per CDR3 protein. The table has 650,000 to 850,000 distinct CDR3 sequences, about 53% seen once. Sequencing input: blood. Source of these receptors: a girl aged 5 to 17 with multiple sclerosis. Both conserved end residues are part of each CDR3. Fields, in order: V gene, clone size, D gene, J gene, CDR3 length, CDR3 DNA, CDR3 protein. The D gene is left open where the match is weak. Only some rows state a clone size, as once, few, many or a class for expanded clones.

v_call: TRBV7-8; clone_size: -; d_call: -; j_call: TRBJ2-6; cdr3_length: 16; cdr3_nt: TGTGCCAGCAGTTATCGAGGGGGGACTGGGGCCAACGTCCTGACTTTC; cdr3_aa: CASSYRGGTGANVLTF
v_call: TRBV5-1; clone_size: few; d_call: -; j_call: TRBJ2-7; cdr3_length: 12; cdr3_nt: TGCGCCAGCAGCTTGGATGGCGACGAGCAGTACTTC; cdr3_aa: CASSLDGDEQYF
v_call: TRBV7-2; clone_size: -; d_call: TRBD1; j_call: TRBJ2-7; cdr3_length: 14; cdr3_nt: TGTGCCAGCAGCTTAGAGGGGGCGCTTGCCGAGCAGTACTTC; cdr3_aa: CASSLEGALAEQYF
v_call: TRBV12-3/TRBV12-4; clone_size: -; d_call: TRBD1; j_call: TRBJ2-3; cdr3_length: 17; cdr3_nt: TGTGCCAGCAGTGATATAGCAGGACAGGTTGGCACAGATACGCAGTATTTT; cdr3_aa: CASSDIAGQVGTDTQYF
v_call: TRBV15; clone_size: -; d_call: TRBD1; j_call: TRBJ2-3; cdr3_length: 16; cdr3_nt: TGTGCCACCACCCATTCCTCAGGGGGCGGCACAGATACGCAGTATTTT; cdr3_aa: CATTHSSGGGTDTQYF
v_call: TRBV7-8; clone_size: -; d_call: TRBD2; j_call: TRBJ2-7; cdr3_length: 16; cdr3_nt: TGTGCCAGCAGCTTCGATAGCGGGAGGAGCTCCTACGAGCAGTACTTC; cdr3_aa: CASSFDSGRSSYEQYF
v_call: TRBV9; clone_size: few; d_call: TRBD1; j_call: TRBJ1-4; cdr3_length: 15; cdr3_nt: TGTGCCAGCAGCCACGGACAGGGGGCTGGGGAAAAACTGTTTTTT; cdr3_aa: CASSHGQGAGEKLFF
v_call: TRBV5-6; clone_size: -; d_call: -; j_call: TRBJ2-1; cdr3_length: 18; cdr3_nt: TGTGCCAGCAGCTTGTTGATGGGTGGGGTCGTCTCCTACAATGAGCAGTTCTTC; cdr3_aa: CASSLLMGGVVSYNEQFF
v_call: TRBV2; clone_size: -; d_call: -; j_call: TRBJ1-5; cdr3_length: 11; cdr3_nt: TGTGCCAGCAGGCTGGGTCAGCCCCAGCATTTT; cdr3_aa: CASRLGQPQHF
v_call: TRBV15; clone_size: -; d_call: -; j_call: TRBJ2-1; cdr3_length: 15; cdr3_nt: TGTGCCACCAGCCCTAGGGGGGCTGCCTACAGTGAGCAGTTCTTC; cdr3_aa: CATSPRGAAYSEQFF
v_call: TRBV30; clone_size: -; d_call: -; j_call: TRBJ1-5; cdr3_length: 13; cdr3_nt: TGTGCCTGGAGTGTAACCGGTAATCAGCCCCAGCATTTT; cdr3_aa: CAWSVTGNQPQHF
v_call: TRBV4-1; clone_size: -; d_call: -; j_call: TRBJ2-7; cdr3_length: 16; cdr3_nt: TGCGCCAGCAGCCAAGTGTTCGGCAGGGGGAGGTACGAGCAGTACTTC; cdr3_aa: CASSQVFGRGRYEQYF
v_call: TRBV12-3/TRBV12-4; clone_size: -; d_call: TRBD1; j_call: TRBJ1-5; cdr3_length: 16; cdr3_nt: TGTGCCAGCAGTTTACTACAGGGGAGGCCCAATCAGCCCCAGCATTTT; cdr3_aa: CASSLLQGRPNQPQHF
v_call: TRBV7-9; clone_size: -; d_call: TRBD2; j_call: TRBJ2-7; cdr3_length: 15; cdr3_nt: TGTGCCAGCAGCTTTTCTAGCGGGAGGGCCTCCGAGCAGTACTTC; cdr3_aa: CASSFSSGRASEQYF
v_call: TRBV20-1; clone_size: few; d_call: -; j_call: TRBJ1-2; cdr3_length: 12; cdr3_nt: TGCAGTGCACCGCCGGGCGGCTATGGCTACACCTTC; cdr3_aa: CSAPPGGYGYTF
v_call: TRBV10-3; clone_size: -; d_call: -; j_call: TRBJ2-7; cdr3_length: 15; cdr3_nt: TGTGCCATCAGTGAAAGGGAACCTGAAACCTACGAGCAGTACTTC; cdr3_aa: CAISEREPETYEQYF
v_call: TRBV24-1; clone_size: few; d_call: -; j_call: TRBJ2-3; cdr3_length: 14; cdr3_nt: TGTGCCACCAGTGAACGGAGCAGCACAGATACGCAGTATTTT; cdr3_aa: CATSERSSTDTQYF